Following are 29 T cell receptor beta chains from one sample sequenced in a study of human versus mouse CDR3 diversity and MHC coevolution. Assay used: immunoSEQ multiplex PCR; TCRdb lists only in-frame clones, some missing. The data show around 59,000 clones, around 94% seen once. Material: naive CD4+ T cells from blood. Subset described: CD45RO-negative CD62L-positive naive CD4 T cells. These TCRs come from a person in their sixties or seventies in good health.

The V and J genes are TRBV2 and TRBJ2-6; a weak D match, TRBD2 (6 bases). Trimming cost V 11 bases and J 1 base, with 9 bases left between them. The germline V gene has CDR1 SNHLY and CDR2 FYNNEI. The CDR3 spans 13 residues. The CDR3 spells CAGGRSGANVLTF. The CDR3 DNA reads TGTGCCGGGGGGAGGTCTGGGGCCAACGTCCTGACTTTC.

This CDR3 is CASSKDRGPDIQYF. The CDR3 nucleotides are TGTGCCAGTAGTAAGGACAGGGGGCCAGACATTCAGTACTTC. The rearrangement links TRBV19 to TRBJ2-4, with 11 bases aligning to TRBD1. Per the germline V gene, CDR1 is LNHDA and CDR2 is SQIVND (reference sequence). The CDR3 loop spans 14 amino acids. Unmatched junction bases numbered 4, after V lost 4 bases and J lost 8 bases.

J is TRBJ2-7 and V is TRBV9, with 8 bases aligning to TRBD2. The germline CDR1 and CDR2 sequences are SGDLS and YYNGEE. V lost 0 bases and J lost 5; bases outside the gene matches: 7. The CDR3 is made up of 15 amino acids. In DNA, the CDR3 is TGTGCCAGCAGCGTAGTGGGGACTAGAACGGACGAGCAGTACTTC. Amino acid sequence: CASSVVGTRTDEQYF.

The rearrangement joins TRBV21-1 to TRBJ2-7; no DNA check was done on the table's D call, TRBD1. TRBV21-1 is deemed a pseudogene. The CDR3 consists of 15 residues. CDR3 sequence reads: CASSKDEGVVHEQYF. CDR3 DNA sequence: TGTGCCAGCAGCAAAGATGAGGGGGTAGTACACGAGCAGTACTTC.

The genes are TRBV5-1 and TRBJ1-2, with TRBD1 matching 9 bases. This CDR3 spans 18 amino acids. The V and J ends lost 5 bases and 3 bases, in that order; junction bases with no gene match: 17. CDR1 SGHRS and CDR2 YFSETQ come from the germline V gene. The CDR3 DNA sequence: TGCGCCAGCAGGCGGGACAGGGACAGGGTAAGGGACCACTATGGCTACACCTTC. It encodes CASRRDRDRVRDHYGYTF.

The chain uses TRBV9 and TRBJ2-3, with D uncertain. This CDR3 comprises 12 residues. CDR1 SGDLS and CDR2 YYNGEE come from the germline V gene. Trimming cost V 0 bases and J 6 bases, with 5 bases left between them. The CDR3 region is CASSVEEDTQYF. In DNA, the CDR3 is TGTGCCAGCAGCGTAGAGGAGGATACGCAGTATTTT.

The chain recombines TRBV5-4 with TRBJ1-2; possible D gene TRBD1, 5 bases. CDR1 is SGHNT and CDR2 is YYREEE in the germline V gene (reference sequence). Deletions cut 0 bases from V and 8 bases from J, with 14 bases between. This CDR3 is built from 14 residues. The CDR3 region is CASSLEGRERGYTF. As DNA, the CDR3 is TGTGCCAGCAGCTTGGAGGGACGGGAGAGAGGCTACACCTTC. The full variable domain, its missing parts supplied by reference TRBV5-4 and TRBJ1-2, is ETGVTQSPTHLIKTRGQQVTLRCSSQSGHNTVSWYQQALGQGPQFIFQYYREEENGRGNFPPRFSGLQFPNYSSELNVNALELDDSALYLCASSLEGRERGYTFGSGTRLTVV.

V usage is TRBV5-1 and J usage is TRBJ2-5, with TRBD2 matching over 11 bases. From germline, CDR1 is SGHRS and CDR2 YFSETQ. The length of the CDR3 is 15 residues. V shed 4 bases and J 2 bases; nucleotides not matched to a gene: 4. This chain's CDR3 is CASSPGLAGQETQYF. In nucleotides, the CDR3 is TGCGCCAGCAGCCCCGGACTAGCGGGTCAAGAGACCCAGTACTTC.

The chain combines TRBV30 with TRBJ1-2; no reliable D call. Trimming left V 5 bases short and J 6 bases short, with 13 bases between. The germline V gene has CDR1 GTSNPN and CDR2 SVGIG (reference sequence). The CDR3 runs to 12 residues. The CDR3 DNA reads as TGTGCCTGGGCTCTCCGGGGTGATGGCTACACCTTC. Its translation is CAWALRGDGYTF.

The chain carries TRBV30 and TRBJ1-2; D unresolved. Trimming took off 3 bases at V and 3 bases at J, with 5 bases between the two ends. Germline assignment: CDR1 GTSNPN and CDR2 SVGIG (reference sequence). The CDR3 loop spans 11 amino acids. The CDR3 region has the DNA TGTGCCTGGAGCTCGGACTATGGCTACACCTTC. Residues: CAWSSDYGYTF.

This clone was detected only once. CDR3 region: CASSKPREFNGYTF. CDR3 DNA: TGTGCCAGCAGCAAACCCAGGGAATTCAATGGCTACACCTTC. The chain links TRBV7-9 to TRBJ1-2; weak D call: TRBD1 (5 bases). CDR1 and CDR2 (germline): SEHNR, FQNEAQ (reference sequence). Trimming removed 5 bases from V and 6 bases from J, with 16 bases in between. CDR3 length: 14 amino acids.

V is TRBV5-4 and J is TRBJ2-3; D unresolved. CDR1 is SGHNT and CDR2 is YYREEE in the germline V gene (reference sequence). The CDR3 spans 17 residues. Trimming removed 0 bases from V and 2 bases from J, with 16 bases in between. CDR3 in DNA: TGTGCCAGCAGCTTGGAAGACACTCCCTTTAACACAGATACGCAGTATTTT. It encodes CASSLEDTPFNTDTQYF.

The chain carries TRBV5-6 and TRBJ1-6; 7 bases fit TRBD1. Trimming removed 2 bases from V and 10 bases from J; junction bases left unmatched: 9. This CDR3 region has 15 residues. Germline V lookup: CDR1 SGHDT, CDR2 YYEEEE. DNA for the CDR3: TGTGCCAGCAGCTTTGACTTACAGGGGAGGTCACCCCTCCACTTT. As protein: CASSFDLQGRSPLHF. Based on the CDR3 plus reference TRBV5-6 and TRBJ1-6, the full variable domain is DAGVTQSPTHLIKTRGQQVTLRCSPKSGHDTVSWYQQALGQGPQFIFQYYEEEERQRGNFPDRFSGHQFPNYSSELNVNALLLGDSALYLCASSFDLQGRSPLHFGNGTRLTVT.

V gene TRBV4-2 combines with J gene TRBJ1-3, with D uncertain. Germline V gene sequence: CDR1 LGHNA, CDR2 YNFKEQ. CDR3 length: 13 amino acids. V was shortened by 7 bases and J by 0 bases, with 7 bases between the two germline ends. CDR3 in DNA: TGTGCCAGCATGGCCCGCTCTGGAAACACCATATATTTT. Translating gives CASMARSGNTIYF.

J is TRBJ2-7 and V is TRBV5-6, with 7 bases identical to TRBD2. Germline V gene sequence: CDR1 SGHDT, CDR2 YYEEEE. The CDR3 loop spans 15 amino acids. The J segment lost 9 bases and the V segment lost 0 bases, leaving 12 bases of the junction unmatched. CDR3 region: CASSLVASGPYGQYF. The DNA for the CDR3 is TGTGCCAGCAGCTTGGTTGCTAGCGGCCCCTATGGGCAGTACTTC.

CDR3 protein: CASSVGGQTWRGVSGNTIYF. DNA for the CDR3: TGCGCCAGCAGCGTGGGCGGACAGACCTGGAGAGGGGTCTCTGGAAACACCATATATTTT. The rearrangement uses TRBV5-1 and TRBJ1-3, with a tentative D call TRBD1 (6 bases). V lost 4 bases to trimming and J lost 0 bases, with 26 bases between them. The CDR3 runs to 20 residues. Germline assignment: CDR1 SGHRS and CDR2 YFSETQ.

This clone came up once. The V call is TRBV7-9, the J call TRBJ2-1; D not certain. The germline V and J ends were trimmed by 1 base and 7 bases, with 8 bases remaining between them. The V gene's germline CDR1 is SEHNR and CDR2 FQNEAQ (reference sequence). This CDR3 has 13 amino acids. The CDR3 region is CASSLGAPNEQFF. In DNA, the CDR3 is TGTGCCAGCAGCTTAGGGGCCCCTAATGAGCAGTTCTTC.

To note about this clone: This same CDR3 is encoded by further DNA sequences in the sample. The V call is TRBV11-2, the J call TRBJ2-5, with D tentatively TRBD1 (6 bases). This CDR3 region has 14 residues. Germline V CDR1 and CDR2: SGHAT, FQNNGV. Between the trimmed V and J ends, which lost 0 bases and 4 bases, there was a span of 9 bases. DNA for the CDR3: TGTGCCAGCAGCTTAGATAGGGGGAGAGAGACCCAGTACTTC. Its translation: CASSLDRGRETQYF. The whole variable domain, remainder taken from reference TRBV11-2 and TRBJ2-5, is EAGVAQSPRYKIIEKRQSVAFWCNPISGHATLYWYQQILGQGPKLLIQFQNNGVVDDSQLPKDRFSAERLKGVDSTLKIQPAKLEDSAVYLCASSLDRGRETQYFGPGTRLLVL.

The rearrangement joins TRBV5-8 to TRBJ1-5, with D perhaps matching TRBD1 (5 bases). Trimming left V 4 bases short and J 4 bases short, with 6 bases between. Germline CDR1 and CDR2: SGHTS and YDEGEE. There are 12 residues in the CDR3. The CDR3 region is CASSHRNQPQHF. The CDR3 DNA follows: TGTGCCAGCAGCCACAGGAATCAGCCCCAGCATTTT.

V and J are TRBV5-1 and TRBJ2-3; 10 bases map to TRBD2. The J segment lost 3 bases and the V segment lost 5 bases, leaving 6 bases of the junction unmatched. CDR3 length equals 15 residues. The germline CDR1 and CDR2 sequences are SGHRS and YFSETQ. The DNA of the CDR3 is TGCGCCAGCAGGGAAGCGGGAGGGTCAACAGATACGCAGTATTTT. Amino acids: CASREAGGSTDTQYF.

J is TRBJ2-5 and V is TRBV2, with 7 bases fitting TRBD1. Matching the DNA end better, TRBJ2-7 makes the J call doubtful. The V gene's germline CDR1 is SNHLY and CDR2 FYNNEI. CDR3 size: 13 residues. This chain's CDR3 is CASRARTGDEQYF. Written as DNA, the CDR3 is TGTGCCAGCAGGGCACGTACAGGGGACGAGCAGTACTTC.

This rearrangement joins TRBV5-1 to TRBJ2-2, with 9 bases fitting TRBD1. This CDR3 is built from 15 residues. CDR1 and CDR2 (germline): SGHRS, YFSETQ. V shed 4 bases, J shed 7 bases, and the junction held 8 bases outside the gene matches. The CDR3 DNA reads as TGCGCCAGCAGCCTGGGACAGGGTTTTTTCGGGGAGCTGTTTTTT. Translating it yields CASSLGQGFFGELFF.

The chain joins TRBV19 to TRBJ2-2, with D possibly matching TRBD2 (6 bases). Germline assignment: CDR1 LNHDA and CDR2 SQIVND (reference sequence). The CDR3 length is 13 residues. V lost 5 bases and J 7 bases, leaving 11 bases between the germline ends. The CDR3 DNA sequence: TGTGCCAGTAGTGTCCAGGGACTCGGGGAGCTGTTTTTT. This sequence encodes CASSVQGLGELFF.

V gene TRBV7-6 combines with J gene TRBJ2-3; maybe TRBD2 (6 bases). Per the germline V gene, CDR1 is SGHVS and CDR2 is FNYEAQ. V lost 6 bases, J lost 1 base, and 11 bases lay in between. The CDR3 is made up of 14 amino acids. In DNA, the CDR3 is TGTGCCAGCAGTCCGGGACTTCGCACAGATACGCAGTATTTT. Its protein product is CASSPGLRTDTQYF.

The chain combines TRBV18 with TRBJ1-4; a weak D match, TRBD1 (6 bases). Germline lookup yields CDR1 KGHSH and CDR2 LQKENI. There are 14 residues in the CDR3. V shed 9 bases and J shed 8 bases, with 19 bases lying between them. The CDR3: CASSTSWGGEKLFF. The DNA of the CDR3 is TGTGCCAGTTCAACATCTTGGGGGGGCGAAAAACTGTTTTTT.

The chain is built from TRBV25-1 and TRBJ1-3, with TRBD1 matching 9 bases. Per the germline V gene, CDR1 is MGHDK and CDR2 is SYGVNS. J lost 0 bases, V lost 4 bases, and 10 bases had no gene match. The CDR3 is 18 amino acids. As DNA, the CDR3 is TGTGCCAGCAGTGGAGCCCCGGGACAGGGAAACTCTGGAAACACCATATATTTT. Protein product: CASSGAPGQGNSGNTIYF.

The CDR3 DNA reads TGTGCCAGCAGTTTAGGAGGGGTTTTGTACGAGCAGTACTTC. Protein: CASSLGGVLYEQYF. The rearrangement links TRBV27 to TRBJ2-7, with D perhaps matching TRBD2 (6 bases). The germline CDR1 and CDR2 sequences are MNHEY and SMNVEV (reference sequence). The CDR3 has 14 residues. Trimming pared 2 bases from V and 4 bases from J, leaving 12 bases between.

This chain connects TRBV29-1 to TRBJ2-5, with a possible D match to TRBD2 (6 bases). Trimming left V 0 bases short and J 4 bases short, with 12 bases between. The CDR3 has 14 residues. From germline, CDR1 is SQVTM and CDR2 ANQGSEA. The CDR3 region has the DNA TGCAGCGTTGAAGATCAAAGGAGGGCAGAGACCCAGTACTTC. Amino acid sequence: CSVEDQRRAETQYF.

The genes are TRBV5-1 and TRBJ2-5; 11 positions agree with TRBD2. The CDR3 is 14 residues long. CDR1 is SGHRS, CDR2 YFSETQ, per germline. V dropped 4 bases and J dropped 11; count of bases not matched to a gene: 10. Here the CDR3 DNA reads TGCGCCAGCAGCGAGGGACTAGCGGTAGCAGAGCAGTACTTC. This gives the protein CASSEGLAVAEQYF.